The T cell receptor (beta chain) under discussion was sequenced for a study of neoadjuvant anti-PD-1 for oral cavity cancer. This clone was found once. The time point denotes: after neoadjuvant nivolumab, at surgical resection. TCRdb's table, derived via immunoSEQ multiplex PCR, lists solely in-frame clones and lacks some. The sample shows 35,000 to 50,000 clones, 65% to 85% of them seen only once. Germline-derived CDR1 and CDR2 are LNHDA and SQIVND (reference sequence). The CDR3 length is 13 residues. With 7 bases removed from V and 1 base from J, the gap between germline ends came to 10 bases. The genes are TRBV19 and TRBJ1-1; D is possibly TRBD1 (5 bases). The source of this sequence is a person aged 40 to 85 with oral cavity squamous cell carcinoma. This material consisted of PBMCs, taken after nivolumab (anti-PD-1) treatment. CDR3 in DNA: TGTGCCAGTATGGGGCAGACGAACACTGAAGCTTTCTTT. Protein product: CASMGQTNTEAFF.